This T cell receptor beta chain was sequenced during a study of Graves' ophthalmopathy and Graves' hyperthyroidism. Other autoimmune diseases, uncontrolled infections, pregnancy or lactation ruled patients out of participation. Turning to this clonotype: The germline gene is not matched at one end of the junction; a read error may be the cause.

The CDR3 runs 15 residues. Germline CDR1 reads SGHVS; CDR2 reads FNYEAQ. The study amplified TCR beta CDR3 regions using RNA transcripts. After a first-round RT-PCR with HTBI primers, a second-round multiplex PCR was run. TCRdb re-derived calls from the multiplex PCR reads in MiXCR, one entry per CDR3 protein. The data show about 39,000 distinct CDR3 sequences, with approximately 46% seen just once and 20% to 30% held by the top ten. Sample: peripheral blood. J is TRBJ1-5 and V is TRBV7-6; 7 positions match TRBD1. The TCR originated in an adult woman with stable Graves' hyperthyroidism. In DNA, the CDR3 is TGTGCCAGCAGTCCTGACAGGGTAAGGGGGCAGCCCCAGCAGTTT. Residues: CASSPDRVRGQPQQF.